This T cell receptor beta chain was recovered during a study of blood T cell repertoires in COVID-19. The overall study: Material from acute and convalescent COVID-19 was sourced from the United States, Italy and Spain.

This CDR3 is built from 12 residues. Trimming shortened V by 0 bases and J by 6 bases, and 4 bases separated the two germline ends. Germline CDR1 is SGHRS and CDR2 is YFSETQ. How the authors handled the data: Researchers report that nucleated cell counts were estimated from reference gene primer amplification. TCRdb keeps only in-frame clones here, not all; method: immunoSEQ multiplex PCR. V, J and clone size were drawn from that table, and D and trimming were deduced from the DNA. The sample has about 110,000 clones, 88% seen once; the top ten hold 2% to 2.5%. The sequence came from a human donor in a cohort sampled during active COVID-19. The sequenced material came from peripheral blood. The chain joins TRBV5-1 to TRBJ2-1; D unresolved. This CDR3 is CASSLDRNEQFF. CDR3 nucleotides: TGCGCCAGCAGCTTGGATCGCAATGAGCAGTTCTTC.